These T cell receptor beta chains were read from a single sample in a study of OX40 agonist ivuxolimab in advanced cancers. TCRdb's copy holds only in-frame clones and misses some; the assay was immunoSEQ multiplex PCR. This table holds approximately 82,000 clones, 94% found once. Here the sequenced sample was CD4+ or CD8+ T cells sorted from blood, taken in a trial of the OX40 agonist ivuxolimab. The receptors shown here come from an adult with an advanced solid tumor such as melanoma, head and neck, liver or kidney cancer. The CDR3 runs from the conserved cysteine through the conserved F or W. D genes are given only for firm matches. Size is stated for part of the rows, as once, few or many counts, or as a class when the clone is expanded.

TRBV19	TRBJ1-1	-	TRBD1	14	CASTETGLDTEAFF	TGTGCCAGTACCGAGACAGGGTTGGACACTGAAGCTTTCTTT
TRBV27	TRBJ2-1	-	-	12	CASSPRGYEQFF	TGTGCCAGCAGCCCTAGGGGCTATGAGCAGTTCTTC
TRBV6-6	TRBJ2-7	-	-	14	CATSGGITTYEQYF	TGTGCCACCTCTGGTGGGATTACAACCTACGAGCAGTACTTC
TRBV7-9	TRBJ1-1	-	-	14	CASSSSEGRTEAFF	TGTGCCAGCAGCTCCTCCGAGGGGCGCACTGAAGCTTTCTTT
TRBV19	TRBJ2-1	-	-	11	CAGGSYNEQFF	TGTGCCGGGGGCTCCTACAATGAGCAGTTCTTC
TRBV9	TRBJ1-4	-	TRBD1	12	CASSITGGELFF	TGTGCCAGCAGCATTACAGGGGGGGAACTGTTTTTT
TRBV5-6	TRBJ2-7	-	TRBD1	16	CASSFWGRTGGAEQYF	TGTGCCAGCAGCTTTTGGGGAAGGACAGGGGGCGCCGAGCAGTACTTC
TRBV9	TRBJ1-2	-	-	14	CASSSGGGPYGYTF	TGTGCCAGCAGCTCCGGGGGGGGGCCCTATGGCTACACCTTC
TRBV7-9	TRBJ2-5	-	TRBD1	14	CASSSGQGRETQYF	TGTGCCAGCAGCTCCGGACAGGGTCGGGAGACCCAGTACTTC
TRBV7-2	TRBJ1-5	-	-	15	CASSLAGGPNQPQHF	TGTGCCAGCAGCTTAGCGGGCGGCCCGAATCAGCCCCAGCATTTT
TRBV6-5	TRBJ2-7	-	-	15	CASSLSRGPMGEQYF	TGTGCCAGCAGTCTCTCTCGGGGCCCCATGGGCGAGCAGTACTTC
TRBV13	TRBJ2-1	-	TRBD1	15	CASSSGQGIYNEQFF	TGTGCCAGCAGCTCGGGACAGGGCATCTACAATGAGCAGTTCTTC
TRBV7-2	TRBJ2-1	-	TRBD1	16	CASSIGQGDFYNEQFF	TGTGCCAGCAGCATAGGACAGGGGGACTTCTACAATGAGCAGTTCTTC
TRBV29-1	TRBJ1-2	once	-	13	CSVVGSTDYGYTF	TGCAGCGTCGTAGGTTCTACTGACTATGGCTACACCTTC
TRBV7-3	TRBJ2-5	-	-	15	CASSLMGRIQETQYF	TGTGCCAGCAGCTTAATGGGGCGGATACAAGAGACCCAGTACTTC
TRBV19	TRBJ1-1	-	-	17	CASSGNSGARLNTEAFF	TGTGCCAGTAGTGGCAATTCAGGCGCCCGGTTGAACACTGAAGCTTTCTTT
TRBV9	TRBJ2-7	-	-	12	CASSGPTGEQYF	TGTGCCAGCAGCGGACCGACGGGCGAGCAGTACTTC
TRBV7-6	TRBJ1-1	-	-	12	CASSPWDVEMFF	TGTGCCAGCAGCCCGTGGGACGTGGAAATGTTCTTT
TRBV28	TRBJ2-7	-	-	14	CASSNTGFAHEQYF	TGTGCCAGCAGCAATACAGGGTTCGCCCACGAGCAGTACTTC
TRBV19	TRBJ1-1	-	-	14	CASSPRTVNTEAFF	TGTGCCAGTAGTCCTCGGACGGTGAACACTGAAGCTTTCTTT
TRBV30	TRBJ2-7	-	TRBD2	14	CAWSPLGTSFEQYF	TGTGCCTGGAGTCCACTCGGGACTAGCTTCGAGCAGTACTTC
TRBV9	TRBJ1-1	-	-	13	CASSVGGRTEAFF	TGTGCCAGCAGCGTAGGGGGCAGGACTGAAGCTTTCTTT
TRBV4-1	TRBJ2-2	once	-	14	CASSGSPNTGELFF	TGCGCCAGCAGCGGTAGCCCGAACACCGGGGAGCTGTTTTTT
TRBV19	TRBJ2-7	-	TRBD1	14	CASSIGTGPYEQYF	TGTGCCAGTAGTATTGGGACAGGACCCTACGAGCAGTACTTC
TRBV5-1	TRBJ2-7	-	TRBD2	19	CASSLGDRGERGSSYEQYF	TGCGCCAGCAGCTTGGGTGACAGAGGGGAGCGGGGGAGCTCCTACGAGCAGTACTTC
TRBV7-9	TRBJ2-7	-	TRBD2	15	CASSRRAGGTYEQYF	TGTGCCAGCAGCCGTCGAGCGGGGGGGACCTACGAGCAGTACTTC
TRBV25-1	TRBJ2-5	-	-	11	CASSDRGQEYF	TGTGCCAGCAGTGACCGGGGTCAAGAGTACTTC
TRBV9	TRBJ1-2	-	-	15	CASSVKAGGGNGYTF	TGTGCCAGCAGCGTAAAGGCCGGGGGAGGGAATGGCTACACCTTC
TRBV11-2	TRBJ1-2	-	TRBD1	15	CASSLEAGGEDGYTF	TGTGCCAGCAGCTTAGAGGCAGGGGGTGAAGATGGCTACACCTTC
TRBV14	TRBJ1-1	-	-	15	CASSHSGDWNTEAFF	TGTGCCAGCAGCCATAGCGGGGATTGGAACACTGAAGCTTTCTTT
TRBV6-1	TRBJ2-7	few	-	13	CATQEGVTYEQYF	TGTGCCACCCAAGAGGGGGTAACCTACGAGCAGTACTTC
TRBV7-2	TRBJ2-5	-	TRBD2	14	CASSQGTSVETQYF	TGTGCCAGCAGCCAAGGGACTAGCGTCGAGACCCAGTACTTC
TRBV27	TRBJ1-1	-	-	14	CASSQQGTNTEAFF	TGTGCCAGCAGTCAACAGGGAACTAACACTGAAGCTTTCTTT
TRBV9	TRBJ1-4	-	TRBD1	15	CASSSEDRSGEKLFF	TGTGCCAGCAGCTCGGAGGACAGGTCTGGAGAAAAACTGTTTTTT
TRBV19	TRBJ2-5	once	-	14	CASSMAGAYETQYF	TGTGCCAGTAGTATGGCGGGGGCCTATGAGACCCAGTACTTC
TRBV28	TRBJ1-2	-	-	14	CASSLAGRPYGYTF	TGTGCCAGCAGTTTAGCTGGACGGCCCTATGGCTACACCTTC
TRBV5-4	TRBJ1-6	-	-	17	CASSFGARQTYNSPLHF	TGTGCCAGCAGCTTCGGGGCCCGACAAACCTATAATTCACCCCTCCACTTT
TRBV6-5	TRBJ1-2	few	-	13	CASSYSRGHGYTF	TGTGCCAGCAGTTACTCCCGGGGGCATGGCTACACCTTC
TRBV7-2	TRBJ2-7	-	-	16	CASSLGGVGGLREQYF	TGTGCCAGCAGCTTAGGGGGAGTGGGGGGTCTACGGGAGCAGTACTTC
TRBV5-1	TRBJ2-7	-	TRBD2	16	CASSLPPSGSSYEQYF	TGCGCCAGCAGCTTGCCCCCTAGCGGGAGTTCCTACGAGCAGTACTTC
TRBV6-5	TRBJ1-1	-	-	15	CASSYTRTGKTEAFF	TGTGCCAGCAGTTACACCCGAACAGGGAAGACTGAAGCTTTCTTT
TRBV7-6	TRBJ2-5	-	TRBD1	15	CASSRQGQGGETQYF	TGTGCCAGCAGCCGCCAGGGACAGGGCGGAGAGACCCAGTACTTC
TRBV6-5	TRBJ2-3	-	-	15	CASSYSTEGTDTQYF	TGTGCCAGCAGTTACTCGACCGAAGGAACAGATACGCAGTATTTT
TRBV10-3	TRBJ1-2	-	-	16	CAISEPDRSRAEGYTF	TGTGCCATCAGTGAGCCCGACAGATCTCGGGCTGAAGGCTACACCTTC
TRBV7-8	TRBJ2-1	-	-	16	CASSSPTRPSYNEQFF	TGTGCCAGCAGCTCCCCTACTCGACCCTCCTACAATGAGCAGTTCTTC
TRBV6-1	TRBJ2-5	once	TRBD1	16	CASSEPGTGGRETQYF	TGTGCCAGCAGTGAACCCGGGACAGGGGGTCGGGAGACCCAGTACTTC
TRBV13	TRBJ1-1	-	-	14	CASSVEGGLVEAFF	TGTGCCAGCAGTGTAGAGGGGGGGTTAGTGGAAGCTTTCTTT
TRBV5-4	TRBJ2-7	-	-	17	CASSLDPRASHPDEQYF	TGTGCCAGCAGCTTGGACCCCCGGGCCTCACACCCGGACGAGCAGTACTTC
TRBV7-6	TRBJ2-7	-	-	13	CASSAPAGYEQYF	TGTGCCAGCAGCGCCCCGGCGGGCTACGAGCAGTACTTC
TRBV27	TRBJ2-7	-	-	13	CASSFGQSYEQYF	TGTGCCAGCAGTTTCGGACAGTCCTACGAGCAGTACTTC
TRBV5-1	TRBJ2-3	-	-	16	CASSSGLGGSTDTQYF	TGCGCCAGCAGCTCCGGGTTGGGCGGAAGCACAGATACGCAGTATTTT
TRBV5-1	TRBJ1-3	-	-	16	CASSPGHSSSGNTIYF	TGCGCCAGCAGCCCAGGACACTCGAGCTCTGGAAACACCATATATTTT
TRBV9	TRBJ2-5	-	TRBD1	15	CASSVGTGGEETQYF	TGTGCCAGCAGCGTAGGGACAGGGGGCGAAGAGACCCAGTACTTC